The 2 T cell receptor beta chains reported below all come from one sample, sequenced in a study of T cells in Graves' hyperthyroidism and ophthalmopathy. TCR beta CDR3 sequences were amplified from RNA transcripts. Using the HTBI primer set, a first-round RT-PCR was run on the TCR CDR3. TCRdb fed the multiplex PCR reads into MiXCR, producing one record per CDR3 protein. The repertoire holds 300,000 to 350,000 distinct CDR3 sequences, roughly 14% seen once, with under 30% in the top ten. The sequenced sample was blood. Receptors were obtained from a woman in her twenties or thirties with Graves' hyperthyroidism.

The genes are TRBV20-1 and TRBJ1-4, with D uncertain. Germline V gives CDR1 DFQATT, CDR2 SNEGSKA (reference sequence). V was shortened by 0 bases and J by 8 bases, with 7 bases between the two germline ends. The CDR3 is 12 amino acids. The CDR3, as DNA: TGCAGTGCTAGAGAATCGATCGAAAAACTGTTTTTT. It is translated as CSARESIEKLFF.

There are a few counts of this clonotype. This chain joins TRBV11-2 and TRBJ1-5; D is perhaps TRBD1 (6 bases). The germline gives CDR1 SGHAT, CDR2 FQNNGV. The CDR3 consists of 14 residues. With 2 bases removed from V and 7 bases from J, the gap between germline ends came to 12 bases. The CDR3: CASSLSGTPQPQHF. The CDR3, as DNA: TGTGCCAGCAGCTTATCTGGGACACCCCAGCCCCAGCATTTT.